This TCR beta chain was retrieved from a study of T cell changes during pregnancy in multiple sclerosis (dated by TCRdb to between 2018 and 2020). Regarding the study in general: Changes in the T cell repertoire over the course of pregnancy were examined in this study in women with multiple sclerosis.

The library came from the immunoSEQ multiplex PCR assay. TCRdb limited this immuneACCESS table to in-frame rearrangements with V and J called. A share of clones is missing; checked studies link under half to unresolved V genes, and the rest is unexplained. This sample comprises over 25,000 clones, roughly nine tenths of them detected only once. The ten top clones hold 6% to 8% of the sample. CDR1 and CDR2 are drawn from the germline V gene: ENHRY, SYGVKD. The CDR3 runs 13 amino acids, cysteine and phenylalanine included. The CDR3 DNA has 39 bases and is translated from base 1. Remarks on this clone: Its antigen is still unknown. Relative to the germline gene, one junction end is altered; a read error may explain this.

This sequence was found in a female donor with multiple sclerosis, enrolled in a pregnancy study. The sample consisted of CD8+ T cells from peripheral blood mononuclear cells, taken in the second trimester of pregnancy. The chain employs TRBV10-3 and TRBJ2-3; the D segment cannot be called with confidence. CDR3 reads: CAISDESKDTQYF. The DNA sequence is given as TGTGCCATCAGTGATGAAAGCAAAGATACGCAGTATTTT.